The T cell receptor beta chain described here comes from a study of T cell responses to AZD1222 COVID-19 vaccine. Study-level findings and limits: It was only after the peak T cell response that any repertoires were sampled. At baseline, seropositivity was found in only a handful of AZD1222 recipients.

Note on this clone: What it recognizes is unknown.

CDR3 length: 13 residues. V lost 3 bases to trimming and J lost 2 bases, with 8 bases between them. CDR1 and CDR2 (germline): MNHEY, SMNVEV (reference sequence). Sequenced by immunoSEQ multiplex PCR; TCRdb stores in-frame clones only, minus some. The repertoire consists of approximately 93,000 clones, with 75% to 90% occurring once and the leading ten covering about 6.1%. Sequenced material: peripheral blood, taken 28 days after the second AZD1222 dose. The V gene is TRBV27, the J gene TRBJ2-7, with no clear D. The clonotype was recovered from an adult who received the AZD1222 COVID-19 vaccine. CDR3 amino acids: CASSFAVTYEQYF. For the CDR3, the DNA is TGTGCCAGCAGTTTTGCGGTTACCTACGAGCAGTACTTC.